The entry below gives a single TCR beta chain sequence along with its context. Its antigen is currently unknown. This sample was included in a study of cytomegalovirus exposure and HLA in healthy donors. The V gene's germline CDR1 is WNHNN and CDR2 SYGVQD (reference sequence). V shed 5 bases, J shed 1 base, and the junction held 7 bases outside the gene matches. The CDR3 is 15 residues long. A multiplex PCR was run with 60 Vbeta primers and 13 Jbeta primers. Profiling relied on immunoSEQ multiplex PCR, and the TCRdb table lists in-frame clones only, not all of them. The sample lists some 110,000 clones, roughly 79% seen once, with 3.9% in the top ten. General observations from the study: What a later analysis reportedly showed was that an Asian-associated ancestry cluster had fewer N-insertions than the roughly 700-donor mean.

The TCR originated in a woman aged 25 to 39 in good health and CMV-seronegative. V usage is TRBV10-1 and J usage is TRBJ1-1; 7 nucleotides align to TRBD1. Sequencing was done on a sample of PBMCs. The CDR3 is CASSHTGATNTEAFF. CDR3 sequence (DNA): TGCGCCAGCAGTCATACAGGGGCGACGAACACTGAAGCTTTCTTT.